A single sample gave rise to the 16 T cell receptor beta chains below, sequenced in a study of OX40 agonist ivuxolimab in advanced cancers. The data were produced by immunoSEQ multiplex PCR, yet TCRdb's version contains in-frame clones alone and is incomplete. The repertoire holds some 80,000 clones, with around 89% as singletons. The sequencing here drew on CD4+ or CD8+ T cells sorted from blood, taken in a trial of the OX40 agonist ivuxolimab. The source of these receptors is an adult with an advanced solid tumor such as melanoma, head and neck, liver or kidney cancer.

This clone came up a few times. The rearrangement uses TRBV29-1 and TRBJ1-1, with a possible D match to TRBD1 (5 bases). This CDR3 is 16 amino acids long. Germline assignment: CDR1 SQVTM and CDR2 ANQGSEA. V lost 0 bases and J lost 0, with 14 bases in between. The CDR3 protein is CSVEEAAGWMNTEAFF. CDR3 nucleotide sequence: TGCAGCGTTGAAGAAGCGGCAGGGTGGATGAACACTGAAGCTTTCTTT.

This chain links TRBV4-1 with TRBJ2-1; 7 positions agree with TRBD1. The CDR3 covers 18 residues. V was clipped by 2 bases and J by 8 bases; unmatched bases: 18. Germline CDR1 reads MGHRA; CDR2 reads YSYEKL. The CDR3 here is CASSQIDFVGGARYEQFF. The DNA for the CDR3 is TGCGCCAGCAGCCAAATAGATTTTGTAGGGGGCGCGCGCTATGAGCAGTTCTTC.

The V call is TRBV30, the J call TRBJ2-7; D gene unclear. V dropped 2 bases and J dropped 0 bases, with 14 bases sitting between them. This CDR3 comprises 15 residues. Germline V gives CDR1 GTSNPN, CDR2 SVGIG (reference sequence). As DNA, the CDR3 is TGTGCCTGGAGTAAATGGGGTGGCGGCTCCTACGAGCAGTACTTC. Translation gives CAWSKWGGGSYEQYF.

J is TRBJ2-1 and V is TRBV19, with 10 bases identical to TRBD1. Germline lookup yields CDR1 LNHDA and CDR2 SQIVND (reference sequence). The trim removed 5 bases at V and 10 bases at J, leaving 2 bases unmatched. The CDR3 extends over 12 amino acids. This CDR3 reads CASSDRGLEQFF. CDR3 DNA sequence: TGTGCCAGTAGTGACAGGGGGCTGGAGCAGTTCTTC.

A word on this clone: At one of its ends the junction is not consistent with the germline gene, which may arise from a read error. The identical CDR3 is also encoded by other nucleotide sequences in the sample. The chain's CDR3 is CASSLYQGGTDTQYF. In nucleotides, the CDR3 is TGCGCCAGCAGCTTGTATCAGGGAGGTACAGATACGCAGTATTTT. The V call is TRBV5-4, the J call TRBJ2-3; tentative D call: TRBD2 (6 bases). This CDR3 region has 15 residues. Germline-derived CDR1 and CDR2 are SGHNT and YYREEE (reference sequence).

This rearrangement joins TRBV10-3 to TRBJ2-2, with 11 bases identical to TRBD2. J was trimmed by 4 bases and V by 5 bases; bases with no gene match: 9. Germline CDR1 and CDR2: ENHRY and SYGVKD. The CDR3 contains 17 residues. The CDR3 region is CAISPRGTSGGTGELFF. In DNA, the CDR3 is TGTGCCATCAGTCCTCGTGGGACTAGCGGAGGCACCGGGGAGCTGTTTTTT.

The chain couples TRBV9 to TRBJ2-7, with 7 bases aligning to TRBD1. Germline V gene lookup returns CDR1 SGDLS and CDR2 YYNGEE. The CDR3 is 15 residues long. The V gene end was trimmed by 0 bases and the J gene end by 3 bases; junction bases not matched to a gene: 6. CDR3 DNA: TGTGCCAGCAGCGTAGCCTCAGGGGGTCTCTACGAGCAGTACTTC. Translated, it gives CASSVASGGLYEQYF.

The chain employs TRBV18 and TRBJ2-6; weak D call: TRBD2 (5 bases). V lost 2 bases and J 1 base, leaving 15 bases between the germline ends. In germline, CDR1 is KGHSH, CDR2 LQKENI. The CDR3 is 18 amino acids. The CDR3 DNA reads TGTGCCAGCTCACCATTTGGAGGACGTGTTTCTGGGGCCAACGTCCTGACTTTC. Its translation: CASSPFGGRVSGANVLTF.

The chain recombines TRBV27 with TRBJ1-2, with TRBD1 identical over 11 bases. The V and J ends lost 3 bases and 3 bases, in that order; junction bases with no gene match: 6. The CDR3 has 16 amino acids. Per the germline V gene, CDR1 is MNHEY and CDR2 is SMNVEV (reference sequence). CDR3 loop: CASSFRWTGGYYGYTF. CDR3 bases: TGTGCCAGCAGTTTTCGTTGGACAGGGGGCTACTATGGCTACACCTTC.

The rearrangement uses TRBV30 and TRBJ2-5, with 8 bases that match TRBD1. The CDR3 has 14 amino acids. The V gene's germline CDR1 is GTSNPN and CDR2 SVGIG (reference sequence). The V gene end was trimmed by 4 bases and the J gene end by 4 bases; junction bases not matched to a gene: 8. The CDR3 protein is CAWTQGAYGETQYF. Here the CDR3 DNA reads TGTGCCTGGACCCAGGGGGCTTATGGAGAGACCCAGTACTTC.

The rearrangement joins TRBV30 to TRBJ1-2; TRBD1 matches at 10 bases. After removal of 3 bases from V and 4 bases from J, the junction contained 5 bases not matched to a gene. Germline loops: CDR1 GTSNPN, CDR2 SVGIG (reference sequence). The CDR3 sequence is 14 residues long. In DNA form, the CDR3 reads TGTGCCTGGAGCCCGGGACAGGGGTCCTATGGCTACACCTTC. Translated: CAWSPGQGSYGYTF.

The chain employs TRBV4-3 and TRBJ2-1; 8 nucleotides agree with TRBD1. The CDR3 extends over 15 amino acids. V lost 1 base to trimming and J lost 7 bases; unmatched junction nucleotides: 6. Germline loops: CDR1 LGHNA, CDR2 YSLEER. Here the CDR3 reads CASSQGTGMLNEQFF. As DNA, the CDR3 is TGCGCCAGCAGCCAAGGGACAGGGATGCTGAATGAGCAGTTCTTC.

This rearrangement joins TRBV9 to TRBJ2-7; 11 bases are a match to TRBD1. Trimming cost V 0 bases and J 4 bases; bases outside gene matches: 6. The CDR3 is 16 amino acids. Germline V CDR1 and CDR2: SGDLS, YYNGEE. Here the CDR3 DNA reads TGTGCCAGCAGCGTAGCTTCGGGACAGGGGGTTTACGAGCAGTACTTC. Protein product: CASSVASGQGVYEQYF.

The chain is built from TRBV6-5 and TRBJ1-1; 8 bases fit TRBD1. V lost 7 bases and J lost 4; bases outside the gene matches: 5. Germline lookup yields CDR1 MNHEY and CDR2 SVGAGI. The CDR3 sequence is 13 residues long. The CDR3 spells CASTTTGGTEAFF. The CDR3, as DNA: TGTGCCAGCACAACAACAGGGGGCACTGAAGCTTTCTTT.

CDR3 sequence reads: CASSFGAAYEQYF. For the CDR3, the DNA is TGTGCCAGTAGTTTTGGGGCGGCCTACGAGCAGTACTTC. V gene TRBV19 combines with J gene TRBJ2-7, with D perhaps TRBD1 (5 bases). Deletions cut 5 bases from V and 2 bases from J, with 10 bases between. Germline V gene sequence: CDR1 LNHDA, CDR2 SQIVND (reference sequence). The CDR3 covers 13 residues. The whole variable domain, filled in from reference TRBV19 and TRBJ2-7, reads DGGITQSPKYLFRKEGQNVTLSCEQNLNHDAMYWYRQDPGQGLRLIYYSQIVNDFQKGDIAEGYSVSREKKESFPLTVTSAQKNPTAFYLCASSFGAAYEQYFGPGTRLTVT.

The chain couples TRBV5-1 to TRBJ1-1; D may be TRBD1 (6 bases). CDR1 is SGHRS and CDR2 is YFSETQ in the germline V gene. The CDR3 has 15 amino acids. The ends were cut back, 0 bases at V and 1 base at J, with 10 bases in the middle. The CDR3 sequence is CASSLEGTPNTEAFF. CDR3 DNA sequence: TGCGCCAGCAGCTTGGAGGGGACACCGAACACTGAAGCTTTCTTT.